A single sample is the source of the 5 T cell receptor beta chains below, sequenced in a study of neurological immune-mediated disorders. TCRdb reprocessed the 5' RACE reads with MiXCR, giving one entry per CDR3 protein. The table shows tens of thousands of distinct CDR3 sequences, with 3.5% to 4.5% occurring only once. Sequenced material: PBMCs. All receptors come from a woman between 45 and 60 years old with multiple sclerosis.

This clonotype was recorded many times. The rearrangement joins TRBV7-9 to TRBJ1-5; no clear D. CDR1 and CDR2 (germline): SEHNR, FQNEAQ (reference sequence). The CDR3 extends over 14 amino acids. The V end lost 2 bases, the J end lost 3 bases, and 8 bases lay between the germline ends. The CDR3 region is CASSLSQNNQPQHF. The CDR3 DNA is TGTGCCAGCAGCTTATCGCAGAACAATCAGCCCCAGCATTTT.

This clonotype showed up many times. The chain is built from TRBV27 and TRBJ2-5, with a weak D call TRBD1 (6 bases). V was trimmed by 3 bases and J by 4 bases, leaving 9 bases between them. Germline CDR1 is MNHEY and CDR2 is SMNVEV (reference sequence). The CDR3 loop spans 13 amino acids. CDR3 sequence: CASSFRGRETQYF. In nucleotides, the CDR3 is TGTGCCAGCAGTTTCAGGGGCCGAGAGACCCAGTACTTC.

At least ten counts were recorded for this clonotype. This CDR3 reads CASSVAGTSGPYEQYF. DNA for the CDR3: TGTGCCAGCAGCGTGGCAGGGACTAGCGGGCCCTACGAGCAGTACTTC. The V call is TRBV9, the J call TRBJ2-7; 12 bases match TRBD2. The ends lost 2 bases at V and 2 bases at J; junction bases unmatched: 5. Germline V gene sequence: CDR1 SGDLS, CDR2 YYNGEE. The CDR3 is made up of 16 amino acids.

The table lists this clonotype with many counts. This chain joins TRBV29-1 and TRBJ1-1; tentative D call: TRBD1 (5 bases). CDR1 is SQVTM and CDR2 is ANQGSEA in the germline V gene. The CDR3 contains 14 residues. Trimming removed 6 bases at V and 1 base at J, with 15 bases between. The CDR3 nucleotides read TGCAGCGTGACCCTAGGGACGGCGAACACTGAAGCTTTCTTT. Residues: CSVTLGTANTEAFF.

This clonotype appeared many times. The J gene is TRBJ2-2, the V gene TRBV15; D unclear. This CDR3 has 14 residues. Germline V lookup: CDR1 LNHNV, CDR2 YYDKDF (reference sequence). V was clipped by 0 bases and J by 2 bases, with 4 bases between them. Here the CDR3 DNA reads TGTGCCACCAGCAGAGATCTAAACACCGGGGAGCTGTTTTTT. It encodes CATSRDLNTGELFF.